The rows below give T cell receptor beta chains drawn from one sample of a study of blood T cell repertoires in COVID-19. Data came from immunoSEQ multiplex PCR; TCRdb stores just in-frame clones and leaves some out. The repertoire holds 200,000 to 250,000 clones, with 87% as singletons. Material for sequencing was PBMCs or T cells enriched from blood (not recorded which). The receptor set was obtained from a woman aged 25 to 39 with acute COVID-19. The conserved cysteine and the conserved F or W are not part of the CDR3 here.

TRBV5-1,TRBJ2-7,ASSLEAGGQGREQY
TRBV6-5,TRBJ2-5,ASTGLAVSETQY
TRBV7-9,TRBJ2-1,ASSGNDRSGEQF
TRBV6-4,TRBJ2-1,ASSELAGGNNEQF
TRBV3-1/TRBV3-2,TRBJ2-5,ASSQPHRGGETQY
TRBV5-1,TRBJ1-1,ASSWGQMTEAF
TRBV12-5,TRBJ1-5,ASGSGYSNQPQH
TRBV10-1,TRBJ1-2,ASSHDGDYGYT
TRBV6-5,TRBJ1-1,ASSPYPGQKNEAF
TRBV3-1/TRBV3-2,TRBJ1-5,ASSHTDNQPQH
TRBV29-1,TRBJ2-2,SVERLAAHTGELF
TRBV27,TRBJ2-3,ASSLRGVADTQY
TRBV3-1/TRBV3-2,TRBJ2-3,ASSQDLPRADTQY
TRBV5-1,TRBJ2-7,ASSFSGTRVYEQY
TRBV4-3,TRBJ1-4,ASSQVLRQGLGEKLF
TRBV13,TRBJ1-6,ASSSYRVGSPLH
TRBV7-2,TRBJ1-5,ASSRHPGQGQPQH
TRBV2,TRBJ2-1,ASRAGQVPHNEQF
TRBV7-2,TRBJ2-3,ASSLYTDTQY
TRBV30,TRBJ2-1,AWSVLYNEQF
TRBV5-1,TRBJ1-1,ASKEPPSTEAF
TRBV7-2,TRBJ2-1,ASSTAGTPYNEQF
TRBV10-2,TRBJ2-3,ASSVGQGPDTQY
TRBV11-2,TRBJ1-6,ASSLRGYSPLH
TRBV2,TRBJ1-1,ASKTQFSNTEAF
TRBV4-1,TRBJ2-1,ASSQTGTVHLGEQF
TRBV30,TRBJ1-1,AWSRRGYTEAF
TRBV9,TRBJ2-5,ASSPRTGGHQETQY
TRBV7-8,TRBJ1-6,ASSSSQGEIGSPLH
TRBV5-6,TRBJ1-5,ASSLVGDSNQPQH